This entry lists 10 T cell receptor beta chains sequenced from one sample in a study of response to subunit inactivated influenza vaccine. TCRdb re-called the RT-PCR reads with MiXCR, one entry per CDR3 protein. There are some 180,000 distinct CDR3 sequences in the sample; roughly 8.7% occur only once, and roughly 10% lies in the top ten. The sample consisted of non-naive T cells sorted from PBMCs, taken on the day of vaccination. Every receptor here comes from a man aged 50 or older who received an inactivated influenza vaccine.

This chain links TRBV7-2 with TRBJ2-7; a possible D gene is TRBD1 (6 bases). Germline V CDR1 and CDR2: SGHTA, FQGNSA. Trimming cost V 7 bases and J 3 bases, with 19 bases left between them. This CDR3 is 15 amino acids long. In DNA form, the CDR3 reads TGTGCCAGCATCAAGCGACCGGGACACTTCTACGAGCAGTACTTC. This sequence encodes CASIKRPGHFYEQYF. The variable domain in full, completed from reference TRBV7-2 and TRBJ2-7, reads GAGVSQSPSNKVTEKGKDVELRCDPISGHTALYWYRQSLGQGLEFLIYFQGNSAPDKSGLPSDRFSAERTGGSVSTLTIQRTQQEDSAVYLCASIKRPGHFYEQYFGPGTRLTVT.

A few counts support this clonotype. The chain joins TRBV4-1 to TRBJ2-7, with TRBD1 matching 9 bases. The germline gives CDR1 MGHRA, CDR2 YSYEKL. After removal of 3 bases from V and 7 bases from J, the junction contained 7 bases not matched to a gene. The CDR3 spans 14 residues. The DNA for the CDR3 is TGCGCCAGCAGCCAGCCCGGGACAGGGCGGGAGCAGTACTTC. As protein: CASSQPGTGREQYF.

This clonotype was counted only a few times. The chain has TRBV6-2 or TRBV6-3 and TRBJ2-1, with 8 bases identical to TRBD2. V lost 0 bases to trimming and J lost 3 bases; unmatched junction nucleotides: 10. Germline V CDR1 and CDR2: MNHEY, SVGEGT. This CDR3 has 18 amino acids. Here the CDR3 reads CASSYSTPREDVYNEQFF. CDR3 coding DNA: TGTGCCAGCAGTTACTCGACCCCGCGGGAGGACGTCTACAATGAGCAGTTCTTC.

This clonotype came up a few times. The chain links TRBV7-6 to TRBJ2-7; the match to TRBD2 covers 13 bases. The germline V gene has CDR1 SGHVS and CDR2 FNYEAQ. The CDR3 consists of 15 residues. Trimming took 4 bases from V and 6 from J; bases not matched to a gene: 6. CDR3 bases: TGTGCCAGCAGCTCGCCGGGACTAGCGGGATCCGAGCAGTACTTC. This translates into CASSSPGLAGSEQYF. The whole variable domain, remainder taken from reference TRBV7-6 and TRBJ2-7, is GAGVSQSPRYKVTKRGQDVALRCDPISGHVSLYWYRQALGQGPEFLTYFNYEAQQDKSGLPNDRFSAERPEGSISTLTIQRTEQRDSAMYRCASSSPGLAGSEQYFGPGTRLTVT.

This clonotype has just a few counts. The V and J genes are TRBV6-5 and TRBJ2-1; a weak D match, TRBD2 (5 bases). The germline gives CDR1 MNHEY, CDR2 SVGAGI. Between the trimmed V and J ends, which lost 0 bases and 10 bases, there was a span of 10 bases. The CDR3 runs 13 residues. CDR3 DNA: TGTGCCAGCAGTTACTCGAGTCGGGAAGAGCAGTTCTTC. Protein: CASSYSSREEQFF.

This clonotype was seen ten or more times. The chain has TRBV5-6 and TRBJ2-3; D gene ambiguous. This CDR3 is built from 14 residues. The germline V gene encodes CDR1 SGHDT and CDR2 YYEEEE. Trimming took 5 bases from V and 2 from J, leaving 12 bases between them. CDR3 sequence: CASRTWANTDTQYF. The CDR3 DNA reads as TGTGCCAGCAGAACCTGGGCGAACACAGATACGCAGTATTTT.

This clonotype was observed at least ten times. The CDR3 is CASSYDSYNEQFF. The CDR3 DNA is TGCGCCAGCAGTTATGACAGTTACAATGAGCAGTTCTTC. The rearrangement joins TRBV5-1 to TRBJ2-1, with a possible D match to TRBD1 (5 bases). Germline CDR1 SGHRS, CDR2 YFSETQ. Deletions cut 5 bases from V and 4 bases from J, with 10 bases between. CDR3 length: 13 amino acids.

The rearrangement links TRBV10-3 to TRBJ1-1; D gene ambiguous. The germline V gene has CDR1 ENHRY and CDR2 SYGVKD. V lost 2 bases to trimming and J lost 4 bases, with 14 bases between them. The CDR3 extends over 15 amino acids. The CDR3, as DNA: TGTGCCATCAGTGAGCAAAGCAGGATGGGCACTGAAGCTTTCTTT. Protein sequence: CAISEQSRMGTEAFF.

This clonotype was counted only a few times. The rearrangement joins TRBV20-1 to TRBJ2-1; 8 bases align to TRBD2. The germline CDR1 and CDR2 sequences are DFQATT and SNEGSKA (reference sequence). The CDR3 spans 16 residues. The V gene end was trimmed by 3 bases and the J gene end by 0 bases; junction bases not matched to a gene: 7. In DNA, the CDR3 is TGCAGTGCTAGCTATCTAGCGGGCAGCTCCTACAATGAGCAGTTCTTC. Encoded protein: CSASYLAGSSYNEQFF.

This clonotype has only a few counts. V gene TRBV4-2 combines with J gene TRBJ2-5, with no clear D. V dropped 0 bases and J dropped 5 bases, with 10 bases sitting between them. Germline-derived CDR1 and CDR2 are LGHNA and YNFKEQ. This CDR3 contains 14 residues. CDR3 region: CASSQEALLETQYF. The CDR3 coding sequence is TGTGCCAGCAGCCAAGAGGCACTTTTGGAGACCCAGTACTTC.